A selection of T cell receptor beta chains follows, all from one sample in a study of cytomegalovirus exposure and HLA in healthy donors. Generated by immunoSEQ multiplex PCR, the TCRdb table keeps only in-frame clones and is missing some. The sample holds 40,000 to 55,000 clones, 60% to 85% seen once. The source material was PBMCs. These receptors all come from a young man in good health and CMV-seropositive. CDR3s include the opening cysteine and the closing phenylalanine or tryptophan. D genes are given only for firm matches. Part of the rows lack a size; the others show once, few, many or a class for expanded clones.

d_call	v_call	cdr3_length	j_call	clone_size	cdr3_nt	cdr3_aa
-	TRBV25-1	12	TRBJ2-7	-	TGTGCCAGCAGTTCCCAGGGGCAGGAGCAGTACTTC	CASSSQGQEQYF
-	TRBV21-1	14	TRBJ2-7	-	TGTGCCAGGGCAACGGGCAGGGACTACCACGAGCAGTACTTC	CARATGRDYHEQYF
-	TRBV7-3	15	TRBJ2-7	-	TGTGCCAGCACCTTCTTACGGGGTCACCCCTACGAGCAGTACTTC	CASTFLRGHPYEQYF
-	TRBV7-9	12	TRBJ1-1	-	TGTGCCAGCAGCTTTTTAATGTCGGAAGCTTTCTTT	CASSFLMSEAFF
-	TRBV4-2	13	TRBJ2-1	-	TGTGCCAGCAGCCAAACTACTCCCAATGAGCAGTTCTTC	CASSQTTPNEQFF
-	TRBV4-1	14	TRBJ1-2	once	TGCGCCAGCAGCCCCCGGGACAATAACTATGGCTACACCTTC	CASSPRDNNYGYTF
TRBD1	TRBV28	15	TRBJ2-7	-	TGTGCCAGCAGTTTGGGGGACAGGGCTTCCTACGAGCAGTACTTC	CASSLGDRASYEQYF
TRBD1	TRBV11-2	16	TRBJ2-2	-	TGTGCCAGCAGCTTAGGAGGCAGGGGGCCTGGCGGGGAGCTGTTTTTT	CASSLGGRGPGGELFF
-	TRBV4-2	14	TRBJ2-7	-	TGTGCCAGCAGCCAAGTTTTAGGGGGATACGAGCAGTACTTC	CASSQVLGGYEQYF
TRBD1	TRBV7-2	15	TRBJ1-2	-	TGTGCCAGCAGCTTAAGGACAGGGGATGGCTATGGCTACACCTTC	CASSLRTGDGYGYTF
-	TRBV5-1	13	TRBJ2-7	once	TGCGCCAGCAGCTTTGGCTCTGTCTACGAGCAGTACTTC	CASSFGSVYEQYF
-	TRBV5-6	15	TRBJ1-5	-	TGTGCCAGCAGCTTGGGAAGTGGAGTGAATCAGCCCCAGCATTTT	CASSLGSGVNQPQHF
TRBD2	TRBV7-3	18	TRBJ2-2	-	TGTGCCAGCAGCCTGGGACTAGCGGGGGCCACGAACACCGGGGAGCTGTTTTTT	CASSLGLAGATNTGELFF
-	TRBV30	17	TRBJ1-6	few	TGTGCCTGGAGAGCGTTTTCCGGCAGCTCCTATAATTCACCCCTCCACTTT	CAWRAFSGSSYNSPLHF
TRBD1	TRBV29-1	14	TRBJ2-1	-	TGCAGCGTTGCCGATGACAGGGATTACAATGAGCAGTTCTTC	CSVADDRDYNEQFF
-	TRBV27	14	TRBJ2-1	-	TGTGCCAGCAGTTTAGAGGGGGTTTACAATGAGCAGTTCTTC	CASSLEGVYNEQFF
-	TRBV5-1	15	TRBJ1-3	-	TGCGCCAGCAGCTTGGCCTCAGGCCCCGGAAACACCATATATTTT	CASSLASGPGNTIYF
TRBD2	TRBV5-4	15	TRBJ2-7	few	TGTGCCAGCAGCTTGGGGCGGACTAGTCTATACGAGCAGTACTTC	CASSLGRTSLYEQYF
TRBD1	TRBV7-2	14	TRBJ1-1	-	TGTGCCAGCAGCCTCAGACAGGGGGCCTCTGAAGCTTTCTTT	CASSLRQGASEAFF
-	TRBV28	15	TRBJ2-3	-	TGTGCCAGCAGTTCTCGCCAGGGCAGGGGAGATACGCAGTATTTT	CASSSRQGRGDTQYF
-	TRBV2	13	TRBJ1-3	medium-sized	TGTGCCAGCAAAGAGGGCGCTGGAAACACCATATATTTT	CASKEGAGNTIYF
-	TRBV14	14	TRBJ1-3	once	TGTGCCAGCAGCCGGGACATCTCTGGAAACACCATATATTTT	CASSRDISGNTIYF
TRBD1	TRBV19	15	TRBJ1-5	few	TGTGCCAGTAACCAAGACAGGGGGATTTTTCAGCCCCAGCATTTT	CASNQDRGIFQPQHF
-	TRBV5-4	15	TRBJ1-2	-	TGTGCCAGCAGCCCAAGACAGAGAAGCTTCTATGGCTACACCTTC	CASSPRQRSFYGYTF
-	TRBV30	12	TRBJ2-2	-	TGTGCCTGGACCGAAGGGGCCGGGGAGCTGTTTTTT	CAWTEGAGELFF
-	TRBV4-2	18	TRBJ1-2	-	TGTGCCAGCAGCCAAGATCCCGGGGAGGAACAGCGGAACTATGGCTACAACTTC	CASSQDPGEEQRNYGYNF
-	TRBV25-1	13	TRBJ2-3	-	TGTGCCAGCAGTGTACTGCCGGCAGATACGCAGTATTTT	CASSVLPADTQYF
TRBD1	TRBV9	18	TRBJ1-1	-	TGTGCCAGCAGCGTAGAAATGACAGGGGGCCAAATGAACACTGAAGCTTTCTTT	CASSVEMTGGQMNTEAFF
-	TRBV6-1	14	TRBJ2-1	once	TGTGCCAGCAGTGGCGGCAGAACCTACAATGAGCAGTTCTTC	CASSGGRTYNEQFF
TRBD1	TRBV7-9	15	TRBJ2-2	-	TGTGCCAGCAGCCAGAGACAGGGGGGCACCGGGGAGCTGTTTTTT	CASSQRQGGTGELFF